The 15 T cell receptor beta chains given below trace back to one sample, sequenced in a study of blood T cell repertoires in COVID-19. Data came from immunoSEQ multiplex PCR; TCRdb stores just in-frame clones and leaves some out. The sample holds 200,000 to 250,000 clones, approximately 78% seen once. Sequences were obtained from PBMCs or T cells enriched from blood (not recorded which). The receptors come from a man aged 40-50 years who had recovered from COVID-19.

The rearrangement links TRBV18 to TRBJ1-2, with TRBD1 identical over 7 bases. Looked up from germline, CDR1 is KGHSH and CDR2 is LQKENI. This CDR3 is 16 amino acids long. Trimming at V came to 6 bases and at J to 1 base, leaving 11 bases not matched to a gene. Here the CDR3 reads CASSPLDRAFNYGYTF. In DNA, the CDR3 is TGTGCCAGCTCCCCCCTCGACAGGGCCTTTAACTATGGCTACACCTTC.

The J gene is TRBJ1-2, the V gene TRBV9, with D unclear. The germline gives CDR1 SGDLS, CDR2 YYNGEE. Trimming shortened V by 0 bases and J by 6 bases, and 6 bases separated the two germline ends. This CDR3 is built from 12 residues. CDR3: CASSVGSHGYTF. In nucleotides, the CDR3 is TGTGCCAGCAGCGTAGGCAGTCATGGCTACACCTTC.

The J gene is TRBJ1-6, the V gene TRBV2, with D possibly matching TRBD1 (6 bases). Germline V gene data show CDR1 as SNHLY and CDR2 as FYNNEI. V shed 3 bases and J shed 8 bases, with 23 bases lying between them. The CDR3 consists of 18 residues. CDR3 DNA sequence: TGTGCCAGCAGTGAGGAAACCCCAGACAGGCAATTACATTCACCCCTCCACTTT. Its translation is CASSEETPDRQLHSPLHF.

In its sample, this clone was seen once. The chain combines TRBV6-1 with TRBJ1-1, with 7 bases matching TRBD1. The CDR3 has 15 residues. V lost 2 bases, J lost 1 base, and 4 bases stayed unmatched. From germline, CDR1 is MNHNS and CDR2 SASEGT. DNA of the CDR3: TGTGCCAGCAGTGAACCGGGACAGAGGAACACTGAAGCTTTCTTT. Its protein product is CASSEPGQRNTEAFF.

The rearrangement joins TRBV3-1 (or the pseudogene TRBV3-2) to TRBJ1-5; maybe TRBD1 (5 bases). The germline V gene has CDR1 LGHDT and CDR2 YNNKEL (reference sequence). This CDR3 comprises 15 residues. Trimming took 6 bases from V and 2 from J, leaving 14 bases between them. CDR3 in DNA: TGTGCCAGCAGTCCAGATGGGGGGGGCAATCAGCCCCAGCATTTT. Translation: CASSPDGGGNQPQHF.

The genes are TRBV20-1 and TRBJ2-1; TRBD1 might be the D (5 bases). Trimming removed 3 bases at V and 12 bases at J, with 15 bases between. Germline-derived CDR1 and CDR2 are DFQATT and SNEGSKA (reference sequence). The length of the CDR3 is 12 residues. The CDR3 loop is CSASTGAWGQFF. For the CDR3, the DNA is TGCAGTGCTAGTACAGGAGCCTGGGGGCAGTTCTTC.

This chain links TRBV6-5 with TRBJ2-5; no clear D gene. Trimming left V 9 bases short and J 0 bases short, with 8 bases between. CDR1 is MNHEY, CDR2 SVGAGI, per germline. CDR3 length equals 12 residues. The DNA of the CDR3 is TGTGCCAGTAGAGTGTACCAAGAGACCCAGTACTTC. It yields the protein CASRVYQETQYF.

The chain recombines TRBV9 with TRBJ1-2; D possibly corresponds to TRBD1 (5 bases). The V gene lost 6 bases and the J gene lost 7 bases, with 19 bases spanning the gap. Germline V gene lookup returns CDR1 SGDLS and CDR2 YYNGEE. The CDR3 covers 14 residues. This CDR3 reads CASTPTWGTSGYTF. The CDR3 bases are TGTGCCAGCACCCCGACATGGGGGACTAGTGGCTACACCTTC.

The table lists this clone with a count of one. The rearrangement uses TRBV7-9 and TRBJ1-4; D unclear. The germline V gene has CDR1 SEHNR and CDR2 FQNEAQ (reference sequence). The germline V and J ends were trimmed by 0 bases and 2 bases, with 4 bases remaining between them. The CDR3 is 14 residues long. The DNA for the CDR3 is TGTGCCAGCAGCTTAGCGGGCACTAATGAAAAACTGTTTTTT. Translating it yields CASSLAGTNEKLFF.

This clone was detected a few times. This chain links TRBV5-1 with TRBJ2-5, with 9 bases matching TRBD2. The CDR3 consists of 18 residues. With 4 bases clipped from V and 2 bases from J, the junction kept 15 bases outside the gene matches. The germline V gene has CDR1 SGHRS and CDR2 YFSETQ. The CDR3 DNA follows: TGCGCCAGCAGCCTGGGGGGACTAGCAGCCGCAATTCAAGAGACCCAGTACTTC. Residues: CASSLGGLAAAIQETQYF.

This clone was seen a few times. The chain recombines TRBV7-9 with TRBJ1-5, with 9 bases matching TRBD1. Trimming cost V 4 bases and J 3 bases; bases outside gene matches: 1. Germline CDR1 is SEHNR and CDR2 is FQNEAQ (reference sequence). This CDR3 is 14 amino acids long. The CDR3 region has the DNA TGTGCCAGCAGCTGGGACAGGGCCAATCAGCCCCAGCATTTT. Protein product: CASSWDRANQPQHF.

The rearrangement uses TRBV4-1 and TRBJ2-1; 9 nucleotides agree with TRBD2. CDR3 length: 20 residues. CDR1 and CDR2 (germline): MGHRA, YSYEKL. V dropped 4 bases and J dropped 15; count of bases not matched to a gene: 31. CDR3 nucleotides: TGCGCCAGCAGCCTGCCAGAAGGCCCGGGTGTAGCGGGAGCATTTAACCCACTGTTCTTC. As protein: CASSLPEGPGVAGAFNPLFF.

This clone appeared once. The V gene is TRBV15, the J gene TRBJ2-1, with TRBD2 as a possible D gene (6 bases). Looked up from germline, CDR1 is LNHNV and CDR2 is YYDKDF (reference sequence). This CDR3 spans 16 amino acids. The ends were cut back, 4 bases at V and 9 bases at J, with 22 bases in the middle. CDR3 in amino acids: CATSIIGTPAQGEQFF. The CDR3 coding sequence is TGTGCCACCAGCATCATCGGGACTCCGGCCCAGGGTGAGCAGTTCTTC.

This clone has at least ten counts. V and J are TRBV27 and TRBJ2-7; 11 nucleotides line up with TRBD1. The CDR3 length is 11 residues. CDR1 and CDR2 from the germline V gene are MNHEY and SMNVEV (reference sequence). The CDR3 loop reads CVKDRGHEQYF. The DNA of the CDR3 is TGTGTCAAGGACAGGGGGCACGAGCAGTACTTC.

The chain employs TRBV21-1 and TRBJ2-3; the table's D gene call, TRBD2, was not cross checked with the DNA. TRBV21-1 has pseudogene status. The CDR3 has 14 amino acids. The CDR3, as DNA: TGTGCCAGCAGCAAAGATATGGAGAGAGATACGCAGTATTTT. Its translation is CASSKDMERDTQYF.